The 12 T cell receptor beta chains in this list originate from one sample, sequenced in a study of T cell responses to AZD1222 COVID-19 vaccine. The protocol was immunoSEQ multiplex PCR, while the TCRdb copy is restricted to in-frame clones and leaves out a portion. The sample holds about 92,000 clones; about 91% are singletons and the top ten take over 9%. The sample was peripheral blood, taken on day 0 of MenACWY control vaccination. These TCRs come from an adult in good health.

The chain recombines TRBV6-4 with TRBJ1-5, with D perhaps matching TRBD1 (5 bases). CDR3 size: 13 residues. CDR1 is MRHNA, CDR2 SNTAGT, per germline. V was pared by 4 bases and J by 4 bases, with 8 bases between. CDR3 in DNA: TGTGCCAGCAGTGTGACAGCAAATCAGCCCCAGCATTTT. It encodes CASSVTANQPQHF.

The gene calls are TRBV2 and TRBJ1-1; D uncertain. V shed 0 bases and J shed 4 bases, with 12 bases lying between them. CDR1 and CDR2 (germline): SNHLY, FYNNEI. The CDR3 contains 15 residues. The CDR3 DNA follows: TGTGCCAGCAGTGAAGCTGTGGCGGGAGGCACTGAAGCTTTCTTT. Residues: CASSEAVAGGTEAFF. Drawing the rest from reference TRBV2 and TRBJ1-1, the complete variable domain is EPEVTQTPSHQVTQMGQEVILRCVPISNHLYFYWYRQILGQKVEFLVSFYNNEISEKSEIFDDQFSVERPDGSNFTLKIRSTKLEDSAMYFCASSEAVAGGTEAFFGQGTRLTVV.

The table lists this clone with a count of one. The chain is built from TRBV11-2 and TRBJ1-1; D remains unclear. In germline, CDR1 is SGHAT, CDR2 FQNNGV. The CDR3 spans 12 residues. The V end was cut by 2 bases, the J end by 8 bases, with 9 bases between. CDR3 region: CASSLRYKEAFF. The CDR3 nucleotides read TGTGCCAGCAGCTTACGGTACAAGGAAGCTTTCTTT. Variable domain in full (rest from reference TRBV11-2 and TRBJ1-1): EAGVAQSPRYKIIEKRQSVAFWCNPISGHATLYWYQQILGQGPKLLIQFQNNGVVDDSQLPKDRFSAERLKGVDSTLKIQPAKLEDSAVYLCASSLRYKEAFFGQGTRLTVV.

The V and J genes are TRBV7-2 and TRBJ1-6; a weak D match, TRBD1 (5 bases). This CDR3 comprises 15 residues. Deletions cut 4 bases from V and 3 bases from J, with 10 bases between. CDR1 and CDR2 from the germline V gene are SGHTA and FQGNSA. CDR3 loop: CASSSPGSYNSPLHF. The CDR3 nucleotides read TGTGCCAGCAGCTCCCCAGGGAGCTATAATTCACCCCTCCACTTT. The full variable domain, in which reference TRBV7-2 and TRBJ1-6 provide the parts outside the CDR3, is GAGVSQSPSNKVTEKGKDVELRCDPISGHTALYWYRQSLGQGLEFLIYFQGNSAPDKSGLPSDRFSAERTGGSVSTLTIQRTQQEDSAVYLCASSSPGSYNSPLHFGNGTRLTVT.

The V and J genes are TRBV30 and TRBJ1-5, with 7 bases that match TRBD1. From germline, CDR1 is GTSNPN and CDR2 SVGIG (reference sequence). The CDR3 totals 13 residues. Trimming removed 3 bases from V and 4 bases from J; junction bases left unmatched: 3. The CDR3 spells CAWSLTGNQPQHF. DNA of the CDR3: TGTGCCTGGAGCCTGACAGGGAATCAGCCCCAGCATTTT.

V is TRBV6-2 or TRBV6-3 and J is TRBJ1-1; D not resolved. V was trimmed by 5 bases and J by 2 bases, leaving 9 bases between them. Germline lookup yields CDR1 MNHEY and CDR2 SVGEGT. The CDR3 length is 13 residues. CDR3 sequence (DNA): TGTGCCAGCAGTCGAGAATTTAACACTGAAGCTTTCTTT. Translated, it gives CASSREFNTEAFF.

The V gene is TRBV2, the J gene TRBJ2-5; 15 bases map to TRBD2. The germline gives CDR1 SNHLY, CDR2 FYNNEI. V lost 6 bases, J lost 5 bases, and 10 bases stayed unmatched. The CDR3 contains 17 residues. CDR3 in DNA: TGTGCCAGCAGGGGGACTAGCGGGGGGCGCCAATGGGAGACCCAGTACTTC. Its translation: CASRGTSGGRQWETQYF.

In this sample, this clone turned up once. In DNA form, the CDR3 reads TGTGCCAGTACTCTCGGCGGGTTGGACACCGGGGAGCTGTTTTTT. Residues: CASTLGGLDTGELFF. The chain joins TRBV19 to TRBJ2-2; tentative D call: TRBD2 (5 bases). The CDR3 is 15 residues long. Germline V gene data show CDR1 as LNHDA and CDR2 as SQIVND (reference sequence). V lost 7 bases, J lost 3 bases, and 15 bases lay in between.

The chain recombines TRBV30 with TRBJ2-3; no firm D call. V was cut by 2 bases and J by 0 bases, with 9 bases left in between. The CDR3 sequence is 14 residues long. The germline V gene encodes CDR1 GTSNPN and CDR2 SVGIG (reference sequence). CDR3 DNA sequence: TGTGCCTGGAGTCTGGACCGAAGCACAGATACGCAGTATTTT. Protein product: CAWSLDRSTDTQYF.

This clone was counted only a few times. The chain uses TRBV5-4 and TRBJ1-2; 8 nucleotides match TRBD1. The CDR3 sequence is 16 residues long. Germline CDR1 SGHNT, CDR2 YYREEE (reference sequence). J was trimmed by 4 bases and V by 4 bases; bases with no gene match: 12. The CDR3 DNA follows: TGTGCCAGCAGCCCCCCCCCGGCAGGGGGCTCCTATGGCTACACCTTC. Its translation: CASSPPPAGGSYGYTF. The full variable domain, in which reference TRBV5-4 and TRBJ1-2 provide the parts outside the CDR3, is ETGVTQSPTHLIKTRGQQVTLRCSSQSGHNTVSWYQQALGQGPQFIFQYYREEENGRGNFPPRFSGLQFPNYSSELNVNALELDDSALYLCASSPPPAGGSYGYTFGSGTRLTVV.

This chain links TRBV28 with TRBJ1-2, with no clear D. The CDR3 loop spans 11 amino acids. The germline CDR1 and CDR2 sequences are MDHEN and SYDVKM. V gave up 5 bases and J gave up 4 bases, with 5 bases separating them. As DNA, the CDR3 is TGTGCCAGCAGTGCGTTCTATGGCTACACCTTC. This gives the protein CASSAFYGYTF.

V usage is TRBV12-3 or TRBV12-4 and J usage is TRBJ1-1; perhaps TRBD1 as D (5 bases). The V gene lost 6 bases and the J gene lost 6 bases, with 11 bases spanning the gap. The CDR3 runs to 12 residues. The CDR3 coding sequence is TGTGCCAGCAGCTTGGGACTGTCTGAAGCTTTCTTT. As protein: CASSLGLSEAFF.